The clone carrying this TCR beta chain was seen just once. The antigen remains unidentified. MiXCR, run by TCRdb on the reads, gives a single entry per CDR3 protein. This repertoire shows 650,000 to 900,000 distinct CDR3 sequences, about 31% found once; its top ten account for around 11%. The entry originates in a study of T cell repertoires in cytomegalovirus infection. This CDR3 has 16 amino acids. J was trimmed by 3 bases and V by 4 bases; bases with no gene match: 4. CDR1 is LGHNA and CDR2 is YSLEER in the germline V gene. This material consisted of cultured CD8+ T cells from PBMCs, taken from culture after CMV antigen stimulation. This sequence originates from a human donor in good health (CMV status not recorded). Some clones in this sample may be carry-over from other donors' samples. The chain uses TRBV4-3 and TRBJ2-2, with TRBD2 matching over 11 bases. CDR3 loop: CASSPRLAGHTGELFF. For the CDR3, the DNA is TGCGCCAGCAGCCCCAGACTAGCGGGGCACACCGGGGAGCTGTTTTTT.